These 11 T cell receptor beta chains came from one sample sequenced in a study of T cell repertoires in cytomegalovirus infection. TCRdb re-analysed the reads in MiXCR, keeping a single row per CDR3 protein. Among some 300,000 distinct CDR3 sequences listed, roughly a sixth were seen once. Sequencing was done on a sample of PBMCs. These receptors all come from a human donor in good health (CMV status not recorded). Some clones in this sample may be carry-over from other donors' samples.

J is TRBJ2-7 and V is TRBV9, with 7 positions matching TRBD1. There are 15 residues in the CDR3. CDR1 is SGDLS, CDR2 YYNGEE, per germline. V lost 3 bases, J lost 4 bases, and 10 bases stayed unmatched. In nucleotides, the CDR3 is TGTGCCAGCAGCGATCCCCGACAGGGATCATACGAGCAGTACTTC. This codes for CASSDPRQGSYEQYF.

This clonotype has a count of ten or more. V usage is TRBV28 and J usage is TRBJ2-1; D not certain. Germline V lookup: CDR1 MDHEN, CDR2 SYDVKM. The CDR3 loop spans 12 amino acids. V lost 4 bases and J lost 8, with 9 bases in between. The DNA of the CDR3 is TGTGCCAGCAGTTCCTTCATCGATGAGCAGTTCTTC. It yields the protein CASSSFIDEQFF.

CDR3 region: CASSDVGRESNEKLFF. The CDR3 DNA sequence: TGTGCCAGCAGTGACGTTGGCAGGGAGAGTAATGAAAAACTGTTTTTT. The chain has TRBV2 and TRBJ1-4, with D maybe TRBD1 (5 bases). Germline CDR1 and CDR2: SNHLY and FYNNEI. The CDR3 is 16 residues long. V was clipped by 3 bases and J by 4 bases, with 15 bases between them.

Ten or more counts support this clonotype. The V and J genes are TRBV12-3 or TRBV12-4 and TRBJ1-3; possibly TRBD1 for D (6 bases). The CDR3 loop spans 16 amino acids. V was shortened by 3 bases and J by 0 bases, with 12 bases between the two germline ends. The CDR3 sequence is CASSFGQPGSGNTIYF. The CDR3 DNA sequence: TGTGCCAGCAGTTTTGGACAGCCTGGCTCTGGAAACACCATATATTTT.

The chain employs TRBV24-1 and TRBJ2-5; 9 nucleotides match TRBD2. The CDR3 loop spans 15 amino acids. CDR1 and CDR2 from the germline V gene are KGHDR and SFDVKD. Trimming cost V 4 bases and J 5 bases; bases outside gene matches: 7. The CDR3 spells CATSDPGLAGETQYF. The DNA for the CDR3 is TGTGCCACCAGTGACCCGGGACTAGCAGGGGAGACCCAGTACTTC.

This clonotype came up many times. The chain combines TRBV7-2 with TRBJ2-5; 11 bases are a match to TRBD1. The CDR3 spans 14 residues. CDR1 and CDR2 from the germline V gene are SGHTA and FQGNSA. The junction had 4 bases not matched to a gene; V was cut back by 5 bases and J by 5 bases. The CDR3 sequence is CASSRDRGTETQYF. Here the CDR3 DNA reads TGTGCCAGCAGCCGGGACAGGGGGACGGAGACCCAGTACTTC.

This clonotype was seen many times. V and J are TRBV2 and TRBJ1-6; D gene ambiguous. The germline CDR1 and CDR2 sequences are SNHLY and FYNNEI. The germline V and J ends were trimmed by 1 base and 7 bases, with 8 bases remaining between them. The CDR3 length is 14 residues. CDR3 loop: CASSEGRGNSPLHF. DNA for the CDR3: TGTGCCAGCAGTGAAGGCAGAGGAAATTCACCCCTCCACTTT.

This clonotype has a handful of counts. The rearrangement joins TRBV20-1 to TRBJ1-2, with D possibly being TRBD1 (5 bases). This CDR3 has 14 amino acids. V was cut by 5 bases and J by 8 bases, with 21 bases left in between. CDR1 DFQATT and CDR2 SNEGSKA come from the germline V gene (reference sequence). The CDR3 spells CSAETVQGWGGYTF. DNA of the CDR3: TGCAGTGCTGAGACTGTCCAGGGCTGGGGCGGCTACACCTTC.

The genes are TRBV7-3 and TRBJ2-1; 10 nucleotides line up with TRBD1. The germline V gene has CDR1 SGHTA and CDR2 FQGTGA. The CDR3 is 15 amino acids. V gave up 7 bases and J gave up 3 bases; unmatched junction bases: 6. The CDR3 DNA is TGTGCCAGCACCCTGACAGGGGGCAGCTACAATGAGCAGTTCTTC. This translates into CASTLTGGSYNEQFF.

The table lists this clonotype with a few counts. The chain has TRBV20-1 and TRBJ1-1; D is possibly TRBD1 (6 bases). The length of the CDR3 is 14 residues. V lost 5 bases, J lost 0 bases, and 13 bases lay in between. From germline, CDR1 is DFQATT and CDR2 SNEGSKA (reference sequence). CDR3 region: CSAQRGAVNTEAFF. The DNA of the CDR3 is TGCAGTGCTCAAAGGGGGGCGGTGAACACTGAAGCTTTCTTT.

The CDR3, as DNA: TGTGCCAGCAGCTGGCTGGGGACAGGTTCTTCAGATACGCAGTATTTT. It yields the protein CASSWLGTGSSDTQYF. The chain uses TRBV7-4 and TRBJ2-3; 8 bases line up with TRBD1. The CDR3 contains 16 residues. V shed 4 bases, J shed 4 bases, and the junction held 10 bases outside the gene matches. Germline CDR1 reads SGHVT; CDR2 reads SQSDAQ. Full variable domain (remainder filled in from reference TRBV7-4 and TRBJ2-3): GAGVSQSPRYKVAKRGRDVALRCDSISGHVTLYWYRQTLGQGSEVLTYSQSDAQRDKSGRPSGRFSAERPERSVSTLKIQRTEQGDSAVYLCASSWLGTGSSDTQYFGPGTRLTVL.